This T cell receptor beta chain was captured in a study of shared clonotypes between healthy human individuals (dated by TCRdb to about 2020). A note on the overall study: The cohort included a few men and a couple of women between 18 and 49 years of age. For each donor, CD4 naive and CD4 memory were each run on three plates, CD8 naive on two plates, and CD8 memory on one plate. To estimate repertoire size and how much clonotypes are shared between individuals, the study performed deep sequencing of blood TCR repertoires from 4 to 6 healthy adults. To increase sequencing depth and limit assay-specific biases, TCR repertoire library preparation and sequencing were carried out by different laboratories using diverse techniques. Each donor's leukapheresis produced roughly between roughly 0.94 and 9.5 billion PBMCs. Broader findings and caveats from the paper: Sampling was restricted to blood, and TCR repertoires in tissues likely differ from the TCR repertoires found in blood. Clonotypes shared by all four sorted-subset donors showed higher generation probabilities than non-shared clonotypes. Based on pairwise subsampling, the degree of clonotype sharing among donors was expected to be affected by sequencing depth. Sharing across a few donors was observed for roughly 5.4% of naive CD4, 3.5% of naive CD8, 2% to 2.5% of memory CD4, and roughly 0.43% of memory CD8 clonotypes. Rarefaction of sorted-subset datasets indicated incomplete sequencing despite the large sequencing depth. The genetic and exposure-history diversity represented was limited by the small number of donors. Naive subsets generally had larger estimated clonotype richness than memory subsets.

Unmatched junction bases come to 5, with V trimmed by 5 bases and J by 6 bases. CDR3 length: 14 amino acids, cysteine to phenylalanine. Solely the CDR3 DNA is kept, with 42 bases framed from the first base. CDR1 and CDR2 (SGHTA, FQGNSA) derive from the germline V gene. About this clone itself: Its target antigen remains unknown. No per-base quality is available; no much larger clone lies one base away.

Healthy HIV-negative adults with no recently reported acute infections or vaccinations were included as donors. Every donor was a Caucasian adult living in Nashville, Tennessee, USA. CD4+ T cells were enriched through magnetic negative selection, after which naive cells were positively selected on CD45RA and the remaining negative fraction served as the memory subset. After blood collection by leukapheresis, PBMCs were isolated using Ficoll-Histopaque density gradient centrifugation and then cryopreserved in the vapor phase of liquid nitrogen. Purity and quantity of every magnetically sorted T cell population were checked by analytical flow cytometry. Genomic DNA was isolated from each sorted fraction and quantified by UV absorbance on a Nanodrop 2000c. TCR CDR3 regions were amplified from genomic DNA by multiplex PCR using the deep immunoSEQ assay. For each cell subset, the extracted genomic DNA was distributed evenly across all wells of several immunoSEQ 96-well plates, and each plate served as one replicate. Each replicate PCR for sorted subsets received around 200 ng genomic DNA, equal to tens of thousands of T cell genomes. The purified libraries were quantified using a Qubit 3.0 fluorometer, sized with a Bioanalyzer 2100, and then quantified again using the KAPA Library Quantification kit. Each immunoSEQ 96-well plate was sequenced on its own single-read 150-cycle Illumina NextSeq 550 flow cell. The authors processed their data as follows. Because the immunoSEQ output included only junctional sequences and no quality scores, the filtering could not be the same as the filtering used for full-length reads. To assign V/J genes and CDR3, sequences were annotated using PyIR, a Python wrapper for IgBLAST v1.9, with IMGT germline references. Reads with weak V/J assignments (E-value above 1e-6), missing CDR3, stop codons, out-of-frame junctions, or ambiguous translated residues were removed. V3J clonotypes were defined as sequences sharing an identical inferred V gene, J gene, and CDR3 amino acid sequence. To compute the percentage overlap between repertoires, the number of shared unique clonotypes was divided by the size of the smaller repertoire. Repertoire richness was assessed with RTK rarefaction, the Chao1 estimator, and Recon v2.1 estimates of unobserved clonotypes. For all TCRbeta clonotypes obtained by the gDNA method from a few donors, generation probabilities were computed with OLGA. Drawn from immuneACCESS, this table holds only the in-frame rearrangements with V and J called that TCRdb kept. Clones are partly lost; checked studies trace under half to an unresolved V gene and leave the rest unexplained. The V and J calls and clone size come from that table; D and trimming were worked out from the DNA. The sample table records about 1,500,000 clones; more than 95% of these occur just once. The biggest ten clones account for more than 0.9% of the sample.

Sequencing used naive CD4+ T cells sorted from blood. According to the study, the label for this sample's cell subset or site signals: CD45RA+ positively selected. The receptor's source is a man aged 25-40 years in good health. This sequence uses TRBV7-2 and TRBJ2-7; 12 bases in the middle match TRBD2. At the DNA level, the sequence is TGTGCCAGCAGCGCACTAGCGGGAGGTTCCGAGCAGTACTTC. The encoded protein is CASSALAGGSEQYF.